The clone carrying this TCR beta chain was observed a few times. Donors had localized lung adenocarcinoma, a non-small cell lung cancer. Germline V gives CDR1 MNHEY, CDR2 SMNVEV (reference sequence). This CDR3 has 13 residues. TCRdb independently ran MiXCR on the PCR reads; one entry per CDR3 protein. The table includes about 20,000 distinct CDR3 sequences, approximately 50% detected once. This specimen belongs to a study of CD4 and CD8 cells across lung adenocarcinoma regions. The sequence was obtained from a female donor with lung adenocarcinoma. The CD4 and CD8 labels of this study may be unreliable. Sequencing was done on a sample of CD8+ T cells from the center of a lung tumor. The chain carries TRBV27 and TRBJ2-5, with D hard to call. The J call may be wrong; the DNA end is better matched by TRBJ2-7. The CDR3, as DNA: TGTGCCAGCAGTTTGTTGGGTATGGACGAGCAGTACTTC. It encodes CASSLLGMDEQYF.